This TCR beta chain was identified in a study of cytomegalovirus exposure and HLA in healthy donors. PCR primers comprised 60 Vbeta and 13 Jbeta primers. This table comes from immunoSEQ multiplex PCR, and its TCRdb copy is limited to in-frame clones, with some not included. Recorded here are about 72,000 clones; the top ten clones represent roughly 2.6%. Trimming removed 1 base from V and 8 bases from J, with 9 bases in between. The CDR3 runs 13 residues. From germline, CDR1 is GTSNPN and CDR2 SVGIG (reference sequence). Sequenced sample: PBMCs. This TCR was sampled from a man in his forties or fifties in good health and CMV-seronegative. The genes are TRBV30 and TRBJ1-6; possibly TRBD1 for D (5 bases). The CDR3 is CAWSGDSDSPLHF. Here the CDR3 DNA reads TGTGCCTGGAGTGGAGACAGCGATTCACCCCTCCACTTT.